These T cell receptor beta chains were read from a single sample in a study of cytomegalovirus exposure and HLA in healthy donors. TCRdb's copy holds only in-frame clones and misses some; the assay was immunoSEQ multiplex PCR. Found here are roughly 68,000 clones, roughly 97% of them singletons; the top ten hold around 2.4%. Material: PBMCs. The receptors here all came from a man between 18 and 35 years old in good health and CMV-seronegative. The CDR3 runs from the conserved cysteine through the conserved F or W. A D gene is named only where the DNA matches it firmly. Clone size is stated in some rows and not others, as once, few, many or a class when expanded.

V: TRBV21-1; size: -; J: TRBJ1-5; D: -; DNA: TGTGCCACGTTAGACAGGCTCAATCAGCCCCAGCATTTT; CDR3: CATLDRLNQPQHF
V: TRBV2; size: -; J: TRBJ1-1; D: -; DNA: TGTGCCAGCAGTGAAGCGAGGAGGGGAATAAGTGAAGCTTTCTTT; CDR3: CASSEARRGISEAFF
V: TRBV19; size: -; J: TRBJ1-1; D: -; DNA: TGTGCCAGTACCCCTACTTGGTCCGGCACTGAAGCTTTCTTT; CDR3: CASTPTWSGTEAFF
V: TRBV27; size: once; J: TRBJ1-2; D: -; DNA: TGTGCCAGCAGCACTAAGACAGGCGGTAACTATGGCTACACCTTC; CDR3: CASSTKTGGNYGYTF
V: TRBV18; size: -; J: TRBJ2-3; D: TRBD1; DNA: TGTGCCAGCTCACCACCGATCGGGACAGCCACAGATACGCAGTATTTT; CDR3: CASSPPIGTATDTQYF
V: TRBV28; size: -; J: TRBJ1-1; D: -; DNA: TGTGCCAGCAGCTACCCGGGGACATATGAAGCTTTCTTT; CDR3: CASSYPGTYEAFF
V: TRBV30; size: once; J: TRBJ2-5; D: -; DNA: TGTGCCTGGAGCCCAGGGCTTACCCCTCGTTCGGGGACCCAGTACTTC; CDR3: CAWSPGLTPRSGTQYF
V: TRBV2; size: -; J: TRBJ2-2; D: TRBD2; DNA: TGTGCCAGCGGGGAGGGAATCGGGGAGCTGTTTTTT; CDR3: CASGEGIGELFF
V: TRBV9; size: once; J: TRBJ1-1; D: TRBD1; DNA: TGTGCCAGCAGCGCCGACCCTGGGACAGGGGCTGAAGCTTTCTTT; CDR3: CASSADPGTGAEAFF
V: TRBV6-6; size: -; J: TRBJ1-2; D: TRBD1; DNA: TGTGCCAGCAGTTACTCTGGGACAGAGAGGGGCTACACCTTC; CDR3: CASSYSGTERGYTF
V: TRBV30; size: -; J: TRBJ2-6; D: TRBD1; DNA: TGTGCCCAAGACAGGGGGGGGGCCAACGTCCTGACTTTC; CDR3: CAQDRGGANVLTF
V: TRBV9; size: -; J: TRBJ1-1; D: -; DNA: TGTGCCAGCGGCGCGTACAGGGTAGGCACTGAAGCTTTCTTT; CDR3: CASGAYRVGTEAFF
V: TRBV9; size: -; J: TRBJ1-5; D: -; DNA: TGTGCCAGCAGCGTAGGCGGGGACAATCAGCCCCAGCATTTT; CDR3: CASSVGGDNQPQHF
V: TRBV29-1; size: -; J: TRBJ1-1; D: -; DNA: TGCAGCGTTGAAGCCGGGGGGACTGAAGCTTTCTTT; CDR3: CSVEAGGTEAFF
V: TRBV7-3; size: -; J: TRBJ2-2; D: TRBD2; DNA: TGTGCCAGCAGACCGATAGCGGGAAGGACCGGGGAGCTGTTTTTT; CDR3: CASRPIAGRTGELFF
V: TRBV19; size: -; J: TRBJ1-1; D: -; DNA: TGTGCCAGTAGTATGGAGTCTTTCGGGACTGAAGCTTTCTTT; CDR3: CASSMESFGTEAFF
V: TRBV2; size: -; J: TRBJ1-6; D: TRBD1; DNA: TGTGCCAGCAGTATGACAGGGGAAAGATCACCCCTCCACTTT; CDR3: CASSMTGERSPLHF
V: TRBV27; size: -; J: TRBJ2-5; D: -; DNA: TGTGCCAGCAGTACGGAACAGCAAGAGACCCAGTACTTC; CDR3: CASSTEQQETQYF
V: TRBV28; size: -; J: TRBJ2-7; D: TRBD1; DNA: TGTGCCAGCAGTTCATCCGGGACAGCCTCCTACGAGCAGTACTTC; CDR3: CASSSSGTASYEQYF
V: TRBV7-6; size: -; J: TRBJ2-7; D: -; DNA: TGTGCCAGCAGCTTAGCGGGCTCGGTGGGAGCCTACGAGCAGTACTTC; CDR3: CASSLAGSVGAYEQYF
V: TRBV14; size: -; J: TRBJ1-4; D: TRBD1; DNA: TGTGCCAGCAGCTCGGGACAGGGCCCACTTGAAAAACTGTTTTTT; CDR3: CASSSGQGPLEKLFF
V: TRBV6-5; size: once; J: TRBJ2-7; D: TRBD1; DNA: TGTGCCAGCAGTTACCAAAGGACAGGGAAAGCCTACGAGCAGTACTTC; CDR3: CASSYQRTGKAYEQYF
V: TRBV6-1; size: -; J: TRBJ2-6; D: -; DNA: TGTGCCAGCAGTGAAGATAGCTCTGGGGCCAACGTCCTGACTTTC; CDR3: CASSEDSSGANVLTF
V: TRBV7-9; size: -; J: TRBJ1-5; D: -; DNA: TGTGCCAGCAGCTCGACAGGAGATCAGCCCCAGCATTTT; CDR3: CASSSTGDQPQHF
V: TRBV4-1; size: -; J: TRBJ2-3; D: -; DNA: TGCGCCAGCAGCCACCCAGGGGACACGCAGTATTTT; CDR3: CASSHPGDTQYF
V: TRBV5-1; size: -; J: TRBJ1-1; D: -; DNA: TGCGCCAGCAGCTTGACAATGAACACTGAAGCTTTCTTT; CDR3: CASSLTMNTEAFF
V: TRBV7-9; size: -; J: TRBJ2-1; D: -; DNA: TGTGCCAGCATCATCCCGGGTTACAATGAGCAGTTCTTC; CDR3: CASIIPGYNEQFF
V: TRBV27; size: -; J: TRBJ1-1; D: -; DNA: TGTGCCAGCTACGACACCATGAACACTGAAGCTTTCTTT; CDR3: CASYDTMNTEAFF
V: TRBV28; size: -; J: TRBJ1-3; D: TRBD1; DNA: TGTGCCAGCAGTCCAGGACAGGGGAGGGGAAACACCATATATTTT; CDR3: CASSPGQGRGNTIYF
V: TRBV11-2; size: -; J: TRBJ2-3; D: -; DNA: TGTGCCAGCAGCTTAGTAGCAGATACGCAGTATTTT; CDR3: CASSLVADTQYF
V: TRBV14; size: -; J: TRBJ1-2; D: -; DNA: TGTGCCAGCAGCCCATCGGGGGGCTACACCTTC; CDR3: CASSPSGGYTF
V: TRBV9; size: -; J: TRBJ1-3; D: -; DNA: TGTGCCAGCAGCGCAGCAGGGGCCCTCTCTGGAAACACCATATATTTT; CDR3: CASSAAGALSGNTIYF
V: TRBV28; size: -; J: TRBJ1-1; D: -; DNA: TGTGCCACCAATCGGGACACTGAAGCTTTCTTT; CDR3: CATNRDTEAFF
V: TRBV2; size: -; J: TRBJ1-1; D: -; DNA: TGTGCCAGCAGGGGGCGGAGAGGAAACACTGAAGCTTTCTTT; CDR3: CASRGRRGNTEAFF
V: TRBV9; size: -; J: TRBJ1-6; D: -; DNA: TGTGCCAGCAACGTAGGCCAGGGGCCGACTTATAATTCACCCCTCCACTTT; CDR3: CASNVGQGPTYNSPLHF
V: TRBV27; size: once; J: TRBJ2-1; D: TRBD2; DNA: TGTGCCAGCAGTTCGGGACTAGAGGAGTTCTTC; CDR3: CASSSGLEEFF
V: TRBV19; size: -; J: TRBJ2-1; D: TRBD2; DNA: TGTGCCAGTAGTATGTCTGCGGGAGGTATAAATGAGCAGTTCTTC; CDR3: CASSMSAGGINEQFF
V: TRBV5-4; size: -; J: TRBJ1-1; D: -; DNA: TGTGCCAGCAGCTGGAAAGGCAGGCCTGAAGCTTTCTTT; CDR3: CASSWKGRPEAFF
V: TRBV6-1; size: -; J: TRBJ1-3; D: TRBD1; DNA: TGTGCCAGCAGTGGGACAGGGTCTGGAAACACCATATATTTT; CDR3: CASSGTGSGNTIYF
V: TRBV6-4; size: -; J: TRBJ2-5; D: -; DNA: TGTGCCAGCAGTGAGGGGGGAGACCAAGAGACCCAGTACTTC; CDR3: CASSEGGDQETQYF
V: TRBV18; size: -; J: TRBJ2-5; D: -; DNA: TGTGCCAGCTCACCACAGAGAGAAGAGACCCAGTACTTC; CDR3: CASSPQREETQYF
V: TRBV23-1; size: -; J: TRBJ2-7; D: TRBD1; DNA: TGCGCCAGCAGGCCGGGACAGGGGGTCTCTGGGGAGCAGTACTTC; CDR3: CASRPGQGVSGEQYF
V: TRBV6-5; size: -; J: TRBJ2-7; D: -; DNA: TGTGCCAGCCTTCCGGGAGTCTCCTACGAGCAGTACTTC; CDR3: CASLPGVSYEQYF
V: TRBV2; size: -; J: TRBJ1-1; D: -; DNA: TGTGCCAGTCGAGAGAACACTGAAGCTTTCTTT; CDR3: CASRENTEAFF
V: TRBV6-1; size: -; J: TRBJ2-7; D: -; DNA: TGTGCCAGCAGTGAAGCCTCCTTCGCGTACTACGAGCAGTACTTC; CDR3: CASSEASFAYYEQYF
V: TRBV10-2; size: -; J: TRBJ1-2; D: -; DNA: TGCGCCACCTGGACTGATTATGGCTACACCTTC; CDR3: CATWTDYGYTF
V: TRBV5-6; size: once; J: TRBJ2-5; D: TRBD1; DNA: TGTGCCAGCAGCTTCGGACAGGGGAAAGAGACCCAGTACTTC; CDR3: CASSFGQGKETQYF
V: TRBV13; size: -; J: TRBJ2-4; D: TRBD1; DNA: TGTGCCAGCAGCTCGGGACAGGGGGCCCATAATGGCATTCAGTACTTC; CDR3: CASSSGQGAHNGIQYF
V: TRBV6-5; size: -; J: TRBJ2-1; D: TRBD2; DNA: TGTGCCAGCAGCCCCGGGACTAGCGGTTACAATGAGCAGTTCTTC; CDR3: CASSPGTSGYNEQFF
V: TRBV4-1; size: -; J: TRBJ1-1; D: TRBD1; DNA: TGCGCCAGCAGCCAAGAAGGGACAGGGCGCACTGAAGCTTTCTTT; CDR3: CASSQEGTGRTEAFF
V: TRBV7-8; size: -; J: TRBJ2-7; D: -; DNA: TGTGCCAGCAGCAGCCGGGACAACTCCTACGAGCAGTACTTC; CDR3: CASSSRDNSYEQYF
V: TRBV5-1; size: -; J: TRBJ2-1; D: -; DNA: TGCGCCAGCAGCTTGGGGCGGTGGGAGTACAATGAGCAGTTCTTC; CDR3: CASSLGRWEYNEQFF
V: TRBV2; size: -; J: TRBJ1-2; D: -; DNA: TGTGCCAGCAGTGATCAGGTTATCTATGGCTACACCTTC; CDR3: CASSDQVIYGYTF
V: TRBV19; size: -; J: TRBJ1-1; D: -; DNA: TGTGCCAGTAGTAAAACAGCGAACACTGAAGCTTTCTTT; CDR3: CASSKTANTEAFF
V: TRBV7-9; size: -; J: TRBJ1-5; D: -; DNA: TGTGCCAGCAGCCCCGGCTACGGGGTCTATAGCAATCAGCCCCAGCATTTT; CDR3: CASSPGYGVYSNQPQHF
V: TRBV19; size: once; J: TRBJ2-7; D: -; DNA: TGTGCCAGTAGTGGAAGGGGCTGGTACGAGCAGTACTTC; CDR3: CASSGRGWYEQYF